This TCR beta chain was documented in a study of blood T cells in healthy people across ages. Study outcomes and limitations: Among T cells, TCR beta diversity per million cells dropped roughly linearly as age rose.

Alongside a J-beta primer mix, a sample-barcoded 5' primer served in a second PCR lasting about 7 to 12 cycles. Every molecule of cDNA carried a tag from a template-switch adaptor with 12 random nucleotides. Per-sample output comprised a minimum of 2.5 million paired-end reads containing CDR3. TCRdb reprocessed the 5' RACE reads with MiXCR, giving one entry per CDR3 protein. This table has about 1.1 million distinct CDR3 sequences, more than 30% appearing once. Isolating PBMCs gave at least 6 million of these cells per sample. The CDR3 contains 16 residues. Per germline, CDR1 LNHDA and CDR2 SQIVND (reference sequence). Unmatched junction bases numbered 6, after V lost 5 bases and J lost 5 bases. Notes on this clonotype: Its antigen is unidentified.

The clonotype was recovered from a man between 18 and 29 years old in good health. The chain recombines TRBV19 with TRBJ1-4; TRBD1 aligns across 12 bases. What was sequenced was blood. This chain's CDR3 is CASSPPGQGANEKLFF. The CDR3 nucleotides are TGTGCCAGTAGTCCGCCGGGACAGGGGGCGAATGAAAAACTGTTTTTT.